This TCR beta chain was captured in a study of shared clonotypes between healthy human individuals. Remarks on this clone: Its antigen is undetermined.

Notes on the study in general: Memory subsets generally showed lower estimated richness than naive subsets. Compared with clonotypes that all four donors shared, non-shared clonotypes had lower generation probabilities.

Positive CCR7 selection of CD45RO-negative cells yielded the naive CD8 cells, and terminally differentiated effector memory CD45RA+ cells were excluded. This CDR3 is 16 amino acids long. The data were produced by immunoSEQ multiplex PCR, yet TCRdb's version contains in-frame clones alone and is incomplete. The sample has around 2,000,000 clones, roughly 94% seen once; the top ten hold roughly 1%. The chain has TRBV12-2 and TRBJ2-5; TRBD2 reflects the table's D call only, with no check against the DNA. TRBV12-2 is a listed pseudogene. The source of this sequence is a man between 18 and 35 years old in good health. The sequencing input was naive CD8+ T cells sorted from blood. CDR3 region: CASRLGDWRKKETQYF. The CDR3 region has the DNA TGTGCAAGTCGCTTAGGGGATTGGAGGAAAAAAGAGACCCAGTACTTC.